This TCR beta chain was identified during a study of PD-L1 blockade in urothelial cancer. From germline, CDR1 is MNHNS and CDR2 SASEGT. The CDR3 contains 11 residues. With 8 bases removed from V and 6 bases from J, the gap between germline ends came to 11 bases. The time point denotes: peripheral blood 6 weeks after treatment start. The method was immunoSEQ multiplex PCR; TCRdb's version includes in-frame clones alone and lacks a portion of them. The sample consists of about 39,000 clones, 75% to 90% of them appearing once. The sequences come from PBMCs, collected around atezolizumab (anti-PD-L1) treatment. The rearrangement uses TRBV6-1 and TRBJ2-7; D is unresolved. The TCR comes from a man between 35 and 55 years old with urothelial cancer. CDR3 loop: CASFSLPEQYF. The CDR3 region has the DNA TGTGCCAGCTTCAGTCTTCCCGAGCAGTACTTC.